A single sample is the source of the 15 T cell receptor beta chains below, sequenced in a study of T-cell memory formation after mild COVID-19. MiXCR, applied by TCRdb to the 5' RACE reads, yields one record per CDR3 protein. The sample carries fewer than 15,000 distinct CDR3 sequences, approximately 15% recorded once. Material for sequencing was PBMCs or a T cell subset sorted from them (not recorded which). These TCRs come from a man between 18 and 29 years old who had mild COVID-19 (a few samples of this study predate the infection). Cell type and time point are not known.

This sequence joins TRBV3-1 and TRBJ1-2; 9 nucleotides line up with TRBD1. The CDR3 is made up of 16 amino acids. V lost 3 bases, J lost 6 bases, and 11 bases stayed unmatched. The germline V gene encodes CDR1 LGHDT and CDR2 YNNKEL (reference sequence). CDR3 coding DNA: TGTGCCAGCAGCCACTACCCCGGGACAGGGAGCGATGGCTACACCTTC. This encodes CASSHYPGTGSDGYTF.

This clonotype has at least ten counts. The genes are TRBV5-1 and TRBJ2-4; TRBD2 might be the D (5 bases). Between the trimmed V and J ends, which lost 4 bases and 13 bases, there was a span of 18 bases. The CDR3 spans 13 residues. Germline CDR1 and CDR2: SGHRS and YFSETQ. The chain's CDR3 is CASSQMRGQEQYF. The CDR3 bases are TGCGCCAGCAGCCAGATGCGAGGGCAGGAGCAGTACTTC.

This clonotype was detected many times. The chain has TRBV7-2 and TRBJ2-3, with D tentatively TRBD2 (5 bases). CDR1 SGHTA and CDR2 FQGNSA come from the germline V gene. The CDR3 runs 17 residues. The V and J ends lost 5 bases and 2 bases respectively, with 20 bases between them. Here the CDR3 DNA reads TGTGCCAGCAGCCCCTCTCTTTTCTGGCGGGCCACAGATACGCAGTATTTT. It specifies CASSPSLFWRATDTQYF. Filled out from reference TRBV7-2 and TRBJ2-3, the complete variable domain reads GAGVSQSPSNKVTEKGKDVELRCDPISGHTALYWYRQSLGQGLEFLIYFQGNSAPDKSGLPSDRFSAERTGGSVSTLTIQRTQQEDSAVYLCASSPSLFWRATDTQYFGPGTRLTVL.

This clonotype was detected many times. The V call is TRBV4-2, the J call TRBJ1-5; D is undetermined. This CDR3 has 13 amino acids. Germline V gives CDR1 LGHNA, CDR2 YNFKEQ. Trimming removed 0 bases from V and 7 bases from J, with 7 bases in between. The CDR3 spells CASSQDLLQPQHF. The CDR3 region has the DNA TGTGCCAGCAGCCAAGATCTCCTCCAGCCCCAGCATTTT.

This clonotype was detected many times. The chain couples TRBV9 to TRBJ2-5; the match to TRBD2 covers 9 bases. Germline assignment: CDR1 SGDLS and CDR2 YYNGEE. The V segment lost 4 bases and the J segment 5 bases; nucleotides outside the gene matches: 6. This CDR3 has 14 residues. The CDR3 region is CASSPSGGRETQYF. The CDR3 DNA reads as TGTGCCAGCAGCCCGAGCGGGGGGCGGGAGACCCAGTACTTC.

The rearrangement joins TRBV9 to TRBJ1-1, with D maybe TRBD1 (5 bases). CDR1 and CDR2 from the germline V gene are SGDLS and YYNGEE. The CDR3 totals 14 residues. V lost 0 bases and J lost 4, with 10 bases in between. The CDR3 loop is CASSVVGGGTEAFF. In DNA, the CDR3 is TGTGCCAGCAGCGTAGTCGGGGGAGGCACTGAAGCTTTCTTT.

This clonotype was recorded only once. The V call is TRBV4-3, the J call TRBJ2-7; maybe TRBD2 (6 bases). The CDR3 totals 14 residues. Germline V gene lookup returns CDR1 LGHNA and CDR2 YSLEER. V was clipped by 1 base and J by 0 bases, with 7 bases between them. This chain's CDR3 is CASSQAGGSYEQYF. The CDR3 DNA is TGCGCCAGCAGCCAAGCCGGGGGCTCCTACGAGCAGTACTTC.

Turning to this clonotype: A single base separates this from a much larger clone, so it may be a read error. The rearrangement links TRBV4-3 to TRBJ1-2; D is unclear. This CDR3 has 15 residues. V was trimmed by 5 bases and J by 4 bases, leaving 17 bases between them. The germline CDR1 and CDR2 sequences are LGHNA and YSLEER. DNA for the CDR3: TGCGCCAGCAGCGAAGCGAGCCAGGTCTCCTATGGCTACACCTTC. Its translation: CASSEASQVSYGYTF.

This clonotype was recorded many times. The rearrangement uses TRBV7-9 and TRBJ1-1; the match to TRBD1 covers 8 bases. This CDR3 has 14 residues. Trimming took 1 base from V and 6 from J; bases not matched to a gene: 4. The germline CDR1 and CDR2 sequences are SEHNR and FQNEAQ (reference sequence). CDR3 loop: CASSLVQGAPEAFF. In DNA, the CDR3 is TGTGCCAGCAGCTTAGTCCAGGGGGCCCCTGAAGCTTTCTTT.

This clonotype occurred many times. The chain carries TRBV6-5 and TRBJ2-7; D not resolved. V was trimmed by 0 bases and J by 4 bases, leaving 10 bases between them. The CDR3 is 14 residues long. Germline values: CDR1 MNHEY, CDR2 SVGAGI. Written as DNA, the CDR3 is TGTGCCAGCAGTTACTCGCTTATTTCGTACGAGCAGTACTTC. As protein: CASSYSLISYEQYF.

This clonotype was counted a few times. The chain joins TRBV7-9 to TRBJ1-1, with D unclear. This CDR3 contains 13 residues. Germline CDR1 is SEHNR and CDR2 is FQNEAQ (reference sequence). The V end lost 4 bases, the J end lost 10 bases, and 16 bases lay between the germline ends. The CDR3 nucleotides are TGTGCCAGCAGCTCGCTTGGCCACCCTGGAGCTTTCTTT. Translating it yields CASSSLGHPGAFF.

This clonotype has ten or more counts. The rearrangement links TRBV5-1 to TRBJ2-7; TRBD1 agrees at 9 bases. Germline loops: CDR1 SGHRS, CDR2 YFSETQ. CDR3 length equals 14 residues. V gave up 3 bases and J gave up 5 bases; unmatched junction bases: 6. The chain's CDR3 is CASSSLGDRDEQYF. The CDR3 coding sequence is TGCGCCAGCAGCTCCCTCGGGGACAGGGACGAGCAGTACTTC.

This clonotype has just a few counts. This chain's CDR3 is CASSREDYEQYV. The DNA for the CDR3 is TGTGCCAGCTCACGGGAAGACTACGAGCAGTACGTC. The J gene is TRBJ2-7, the V gene TRBV18; D is undetermined. Germline CDR1 and CDR2: KGHSH and LQKENI. The CDR3 is 12 amino acids. V gave up 4 bases and J gave up 3 bases, with 7 bases separating them.

Ten or more counts support this clonotype. The chain has TRBV5-4 and TRBJ2-2; D unclear. This CDR3 has 15 amino acids. Trimming left V 1 base short and J 4 bases short, with 11 bases between. Germline CDR1 is SGHNT and CDR2 is YYREEE (reference sequence). CDR3 nucleotides: TGTGCCAGCAGCTTGAACTCCGGCGGCACCGGGGAGCTGTTTTTT. It yields the protein CASSLNSGGTGELFF.

Only a few counts were recorded for this clonotype. The rearrangement links TRBV12-3 or TRBV12-4 to TRBJ2-3; 8 bases are shared with TRBD2. CDR3 size: 16 residues. The trim removed 3 bases at V and 2 bases at J, leaving 7 bases unmatched. DNA for the CDR3: TGTGCCAGCAGTTTGGGTCGCGGGGGGTACACAGATACGCAGTATTTT. Its translation is CASSLGRGGYTDTQYF.